A single sample is the source of the 4 T cell receptor beta chains below, sequenced in a study of T cell responses to AZD1222 COVID-19 vaccine. Measured with immunoSEQ multiplex PCR; TCRdb has only the in-frame clones, and not every one. This sample yields about 130,000 clones, of which around 86% are seen a single time; around 5.9% belongs to the top ten. The source material was peripheral blood, sampled on day 0 of AZD1222 vaccination. These receptors were taken from an adult in good health.

V usage is TRBV9 and J usage is TRBJ2-2; D gene ambiguous. Trimming shortened V by 4 bases and J by 6 bases, and 10 bases separated the two germline ends. Germline loops: CDR1 SGDLS, CDR2 YYNGEE. The CDR3 totals 13 residues. The chain's CDR3 is CASSPRVAGELFF. The CDR3, as DNA: TGTGCCAGCAGCCCCCGGGTCGCCGGGGAGCTGTTTTTT.

This clone was counted once. The genes are TRBV7-2 and TRBJ1-2, with a possible D match to TRBD1 (5 bases). The V end lost 1 base, the J end lost 3 bases, and 12 bases lay between the germline ends. From germline, CDR1 is SGHTA and CDR2 FQGNSA. This CDR3 spans 15 amino acids. The CDR3 DNA reads as TGTGCCAGCAGCTTAGACCGGGACCCAGACTATGGCTACACCTTC. Protein: CASSLDRDPDYGYTF.

The chain employs TRBV29-1 and TRBJ1-1; D ambiguous. V lost 4 bases and J lost 5, with 8 bases in between. CDR1 SQVTM and CDR2 ANQGSEA come from the germline V gene. CDR3 length equals 11 residues. DNA of the CDR3: TGCAGCGTTGGGGGTAGGACTGAAGCTTTCTTT. It encodes CSVGGRTEAFF.

The chain links TRBV27 to TRBJ2-5; possible D gene TRBD1, 5 bases. V shed 6 bases and J shed 2 bases, with 22 bases lying between them. CDR3 length equals 17 residues. The germline gives CDR1 MNHEY, CDR2 SMNVEV (reference sequence). Here the CDR3 reads CASRANEQDRPQETQYF. The CDR3 nucleotides read TGTGCCAGCAGAGCAAACGAGCAAGACAGACCGCAAGAGACCCAGTACTTC.